The present T cell receptor (beta chain) was sequenced within a study of blood T cell repertoires in COVID-19. Study background: The origin of the acute and convalescent COVID-19 samples was the United States, Italy and Spain. Sources were T cells, B-cell-depleted T cells, or PBMCs; the material itself was cDNA or gDNA.

Original processing notes: The assay estimated nucleated cells by amplifying reference gene primers. Clones were read by immunoSEQ multiplex PCR, and TCRdb kept only the in-frame ones, dropping some. The D gene and trimming were derived from the DNA, and the V and J assignments and clone size from that table. The sample has 300,000 to 400,000 clones, approximately 90% seen once. V shed 5 bases and J shed 1 base, with 26 bases lying between them. In germline, CDR1 is GTSNPN, CDR2 SVGIG (reference sequence). This CDR3 spans 19 amino acids. V and J are TRBV30 and TRBJ2-2; tentatively, D is TRBD2 (6 bases). The clonotype was recovered from a woman between 18 and 29 years old who had recovered from COVID-19. Input material: peripheral blood. The CDR3 spells CAWLPLGYVGGQNTGELFF. Here the CDR3 DNA reads TGTGCCTGGTTACCCCTAGGTTATGTGGGAGGCCAGAACACCGGGGAGCTGTTTTTT.